The rows below give T cell receptor beta chains drawn from one sample of a study of blood T cell repertoires in COVID-19. The table came from immunoSEQ multiplex PCR; TCRdb's copy has only in-frame clones and leaves some out. The data hold some 130,000 clones, with over 60% observed a single time. Sample: peripheral blood. All receptors come from a woman aged 70-85 years with acute or convalescent COVID-19. The CDR3 runs from the conserved cysteine through the conserved F or W. Each record gives: CDR3 length, clone size, J gene, V gene, D gene, CDR3 protein, CDR3 DNA. The D gene is left open where the match is weak. Rows give clone size only sometimes, using once, few, many, or a class for an expanded clone.

length: 15; size: -; J: TRBJ2-3; V: TRBV6-5; D: -; CDR3: CASSYSGARADTQYF; DNA: TGTGCCAGCAGTTACTCGGGGGCGCGCGCAGATACGCAGTATTTT
length: 13; size: -; J: TRBJ1-5; V: TRBV12-5; D: TRBD1; CDR3: CASGQGAGQPQHF; DNA: TGTGCTAGTGGACAGGGGGCAGGTCAGCCCCAGCATTTT
length: 16; size: -; J: TRBJ2-7; V: TRBV19; D: TRBD1; CDR3: CASSTYGRGTGFEQYF; DNA: TGTGCCAGTAGTACCTATGGCCGGGGGACAGGGTTCGAGCAGTACTTC
length: 13; size: few; J: TRBJ1-1; V: TRBV19; D: -; CDR3: CASSTQENTEAFF; DNA: TGTGCCAGTAGTACACAGGAAAACACTGAAGCTTTCTTT
length: 15; size: -; J: TRBJ1-1; V: TRBV6-5; D: -; CDR3: CASSYSKWRWTEAFF; DNA: TGTGCCAGCAGTTACTCAAAGTGGAGGTGGACTGAAGCTTTCTTT
length: 13; size: -; J: TRBJ1-1; V: TRBV29-1; D: TRBD1; CDR3: CSGRTGVNTEAFF; DNA: TGCAGCGGTAGGACAGGAGTGAACACTGAAGCTTTCTTT
length: 15; size: few; J: TRBJ1-3; V: TRBV5-6; D: TRBD1; CDR3: CASSLSGTAANTIYF; DNA: TGTGCCAGCAGCTTGAGTGGGACAGCCGCAAACACCATATATTTT
length: 15; size: -; J: TRBJ1-5; V: TRBV5-3; D: -; CDR3: CASHPPGSRDWAQHF; DNA: TGTGCCAGCCATCCACCCGGGTCCCGAGATTGGGCCCAGCATTTT
length: 13; size: -; J: TRBJ2-1; V: TRBV10-3; D: TRBD2; CDR3: CAIGLAPGHEQFF; DNA: TGTGCCATAGGACTAGCACCTGGCCATGAGCAGTTCTTC
length: 14; size: -; J: TRBJ2-3; V: TRBV29-1; D: -; CDR3: CSVETGSFTDTQYF; DNA: TGCAGCGTAGAAACGGGATCCTTCACAGATACGCAGTATTTT
length: 15; size: -; J: TRBJ1-6; V: TRBV3-1/TRBV3-2; D: -; CDR3: CASNLTRRGNSPLHF; DNA: TGTGCCAGCAACCTTACTCGCCGAGGGAATTCACCCCTCCACTTT
length: 14; size: -; J: TRBJ2-7; V: TRBV4-2; D: TRBD2; CDR3: CASSRGGTSYEQYF; DNA: TGTGCCAGCAGCCGTGGCGGGACTAGCTACGAGCAGTACTTC
length: 11; size: -; J: TRBJ2-5; V: TRBV29-1; D: -; CDR3: CSFERQETQYF; DNA: TGCAGCTTCGAGCGCCAAGAGACCCAGTACTTC
length: 15; size: -; J: TRBJ2-2; V: TRBV19; D: TRBD1; CDR3: CASSATYRGTGELFF; DNA: TGTGCCAGTAGTGCCACTTACAGGGGCACCGGGGAGCTGTTTTTT
length: 15; size: few; J: TRBJ2-1; V: TRBV7-2; D: TRBD2; CDR3: CASRNSGSPYNEQFF; DNA: TGTGCCAGCAGGAATAGCGGGAGCCCCTACAATGAGCAGTTCTTC
length: 16; size: -; J: TRBJ2-1; V: TRBV7-8; D: -; CDR3: CASSLGSGGYYNEQFF; DNA: TGTGCCAGCAGCTTAGGTTCCGGGGGTTACTACAATGAGCAGTTCTTC
length: 14; size: few; J: TRBJ2-7; V: TRBV6-5; D: -; CDR3: CASSKQERSYEQYF; DNA: TGTGCCAGCAGTAAGCAGGAACGTTCCTACGAGCAGTACTTC
length: 14; size: -; J: TRBJ1-6; V: TRBV6-6; D: TRBD1; CDR3: CASRTGGNNSPLHF; DNA: TGTGCCAGCAGAACAGGGGGGAATAATTCACCCCTCCACTTT
length: 12; size: once; J: TRBJ2-1; V: TRBV9; D: -; CDR3: CASGEERDEQFF; DNA: TGTGCCAGCGGCGAAGAGAGGGATGAGCAGTTCTTC
length: 14; size: -; J: TRBJ1-2; V: TRBV5-6; D: -; CDR3: CASSSITYNRDYTF; DNA: TGTGCCAGCAGCTCAATCACCTATAACAGGGACTACACCTTC
length: 15; size: -; J: TRBJ2-3; V: TRBV27; D: TRBD1; CDR3: CASRRTGGLTDTQYF; DNA: TGTGCCAGCAGACGGACAGGGGGCCTCACAGATACGCAGTATTTT
length: 14; size: -; J: TRBJ1-1; V: TRBV10-3; D: -; CDR3: CAISPGQMNTEAFF; DNA: TGTGCCATCAGCCCAGGACAGATGAACACTGAAGCTTTCTTT
length: 14; size: few; J: TRBJ1-1; V: TRBV25-1; D: -; CDR3: CASSGTVFSTEAFF; DNA: TGTGCCAGCAGTGGGACAGTGTTCAGCACTGAAGCTTTCTTT
length: 14; size: -; J: TRBJ2-2; V: TRBV4-1; D: -; CDR3: CASSPYSNTGELFF; DNA: TGCGCCAGCAGCCCTTACTCGAACACCGGGGAGCTGTTTTTT
length: 18; size: -; J: TRBJ1-1; V: TRBV25-1; D: -; CDR3: CASSEGGGRGGGNTEAFF; DNA: TGTGCCAGCAGTGAAGGGGGCGGCAGGGGCGGGGGGAACACTGAAGCTTTCTTT
length: 15; size: -; J: TRBJ2-7; V: TRBV6-2/TRBV6-3; D: TRBD2; CDR3: CASSTPSGGRYEQYF; DNA: TGTGCCAGCAGTACCCCTAGCGGGGGAAGATACGAGCAGTACTTC
length: 14; size: -; J: TRBJ1-2; V: TRBV5-5; D: -; CDR3: CASKSPRINYGYTF; DNA: TGTGCCAGCAAGTCCCCGCGGATTAACTATGGCTACACCTTC
length: 13; size: -; J: TRBJ2-7; V: TRBV7-2; D: -; CDR3: CASSFGLSYEQYF; DNA: TGTGCCAGCAGCTTCGGACTTTCCTACGAGCAGTACTTC
length: 14; size: few; J: TRBJ1-6; V: TRBV2; D: TRBD1; CDR3: CASSVGQGGSPLHF; DNA: TGTGCCAGCAGTGTGGGACAGGGCGGGTCACCCCTCCACTTT
length: 15; size: -; J: TRBJ1-2; V: TRBV19; D: TRBD1; CDR3: CATQDRGRPNYGYTF; DNA: TGTGCCACCCAAGACAGGGGGAGACCTAACTATGGCTACACCTTC
length: 17; size: -; J: TRBJ2-7; V: TRBV5-1; D: TRBD1; CDR3: CASSLGVGTGFSYEQYF; DNA: TGCGCCAGCAGCTTGGGTGTTGGGACAGGTTTTTCCTACGAGCAGTACTTC
length: 15; size: -; J: TRBJ1-5; V: TRBV7-9; D: TRBD1; CDR3: CASSPTGGSNQPQHF; DNA: TGTGCCAGCAGCCCAACAGGGGGAAGCAATCAGCCCCAGCATTTT
length: 13; size: -; J: TRBJ1-1; V: TRBV3-1/TRBV3-2; D: -; CDR3: CASSLSGLGEAFF; DNA: TGTGCCAGCAGCCTATCAGGACTGGGGGAAGCTTTCTTT
length: 15; size: -; J: TRBJ2-3; V: TRBV7-9; D: -; CDR3: CASSLQGRSTDTQYF; DNA: TGTGCCAGCAGCTTACAGGGTAGAAGCACAGATACGCAGTATTTT